This TCR beta chain is drawn from a study of Graves' ophthalmopathy and Graves' hyperthyroidism. Background on the study: The study drew peripheral blood at initial diagnosis, before any treatment. Whole-study findings and limits: The model forecast ophthalmopathy progression, reaching around 66% sensitivity and approximately 72% specificity.

Diagnosis was based on clinical symptoms, serum thyroxine, TRAb, thyroid ultrasound and orbital computed tomography. RNA served as the template for amplifying TCR beta CDR3 regions. The first-round RT-PCR employed HTBI primers together with the Qiagen OneStep RT-PCR kit. A multiplex PCR was then performed as the second round. TCRdb fed the multiplex PCR reads into MiXCR, producing one record per CDR3 protein. The data show about 740,000 distinct CDR3 sequences, roughly two fifths seen once. V shed 10 bases and J 3 bases; nucleotides not matched to a gene: 12. CDR3 length: 15 amino acids. Germline V gives CDR1 ENHRY, CDR2 SYGVKD. In its sample, this clonotype was seen a few times. Antigen: not known.

The clonotype comes from an adult man with Graves' ophthalmopathy. Sample: peripheral blood. V is TRBV10-3 and J is TRBJ2-7; TRBD1 matches at 10 bases. The CDR3 DNA follows: TGTGCCAGCAGGGCCGGGACAGGGGTCGTCTACGAGCAGTACTTC. This gives the protein CASRAGTGVVYEQYF.